These T cell receptor beta chains were read from a single sample in a study of blood T cells in healthy people across ages. Each CDR3 protein gets one entry after TCRdb re-called the 5' RACE reads with MiXCR. The table records some 1.6 million distinct CDR3 sequences, roughly 30% of them present only once. The sample taken for sequencing was blood. The origin of the receptors is a woman aged 25 to 39 in good health. Each CDR3 is given with its conserved first and last residue. Expanded clones are given a class, and other clones once, few, many or no size at all.

len,abundance,v_gene,j_gene,CDR3aa
13,few,TRBV10-3,TRBJ1-1,CAIGGYLNTEAFF
15,NA,TRBV7-6,TRBJ1-5,CASSQSSGWHQPPHF
18,few,TRBV27,TRBJ2-1,CASSLLWLAGGLGNEQFF
15,many,TRBV15,TRBJ2-1,CATSSGGSSYNEQFF
14,NA,TRBV27,TRBJ1-2,CASSFGGRGNGYTF
17,NA,TRBV4-1,TRBJ2-1,CASSQKREAYRGNEQFF
15,few,TRBV6-6,TRBJ1-2,CASSIRDRGGYGYTF
15,NA,TRBV6-1,TRBJ2-1,CASSASGGTGNEQFF
15,few,TRBV4-1,TRBJ2-7,CASSQAPGTSWEQYF
15,NA,TRBV5-1,TRBJ1-4,CASSLDFTGSEKLFF
14,once,TRBV5-1,TRBJ2-1,CANSFDLNTGELFF
14,few,TRBV9,TRBJ2-3,CASSVGTYKDTQYF
14,NA,TRBV10-3,TRBJ2-1,CAIMRDYPKNEQFF
16,NA,TRBV6-1,TRBJ1-2,CASSEPVGRPLYGYTF
15,few,TRBV4-2,TRBJ2-3,CASSAAGVVADTQYF
12,NA,TRBV20-1,TRBJ2-2,CSAEEGTGELFF
16,NA,TRBV3-1,TRBJ2-3,CASSRYREGLTDTQYF
13,NA,TRBV20-1,TRBJ2-7,CSAEKQGAYEQYF